The next 6 T cell receptor beta chains were all read from a single sample in a study of T-cell reconstitution after alpha-beta-depleted transplantation in children. Preparing the TCRbeta library involved the use of unique molecular identifiers. TCRdb re-derived calls from the PCR reads in MiXCR, one entry per CDR3 protein. The profile covers under 450,000 distinct CDR3 sequences, with 15% to 20% appearing a single time and over 25% taken by the ten largest. Sequenced here: PBMCs, mostly from graft donor cells, sampled 360 days after TCRalphabeta/CD19-depleted stem cell transplant. These receptors were taken from a boy younger than two who had a stem cell transplant for Wiskott-Aldrich syndrome, so the T cells may come from the graft donor.

The rearrangement joins TRBV29-1 to TRBJ1-1; D is ambiguous. CDR1 and CDR2 from the germline V gene are SQVTM and ANQGSEA. The ends were cut back, 0 bases at V and 4 bases at J, with 15 bases in the middle. The CDR3 length is 15 residues. In DNA form, the CDR3 reads TGCAGCGTTGAAGATGGATGGACGCGGGGCACTGAAGCTTTCTTT. Translated, it gives CSVEDGWTRGTEAFF.

This chain uses TRBV5-1 with TRBJ2-4, with a weak D call TRBD1 (5 bases). V was clipped by 0 bases and J by 5 bases, with 12 bases between them. CDR3 size: 15 residues. The germline gives CDR1 SGHRS, CDR2 YFSETQ. CDR3 in amino acids: CASSLAGRVENIQYF. The DNA for the CDR3 is TGCGCCAGCAGCTTGGCCGGCAGGGTGGAAAACATTCAGTACTTC.

This clonotype was picked up a small number of times. The genes are TRBV7-6 and TRBJ2-1; D might be TRBD1 (5 bases). This CDR3 has 13 residues. Looked up from germline, CDR1 is SGHVS and CDR2 is FNYEAQ. Between the trimmed V and J ends, which lost 3 bases and 4 bases, there was a span of 7 bases. DNA of the CDR3: TGTGCCAGCAGCTTGCGACAGTACAATGAGCAGTTCTTC. Translation: CASSLRQYNEQFF.

This clonotype turned up a few times. The rearrangement uses TRBV5-1 and TRBJ1-4, with 7 bases that match TRBD1. The CDR3 contains 14 residues. Germline V CDR1 and CDR2: SGHRS, YFSETQ. V dropped 2 bases and J dropped 8; count of bases not matched to a gene: 6. This chain's CDR3 is CASSLRGPVEKLFF. The CDR3 bases are TGCGCCAGCAGCTTAAGGGGGCCCGTCGAAAAACTGTTTTTT.

This clonotype was observed a handful of times. This rearrangement joins TRBV20-1 to TRBJ2-1; D gene unclear. The CDR3 is 12 residues long. Trimming left V 8 bases short and J 10 bases short, with 18 bases between. CDR1 DFQATT and CDR2 SNEGSKA come from the germline V gene (reference sequence). The CDR3 nucleotides are TGCAGTCCCTTTCATGGACGCAGGGAGCAGTTCTTC. This gives the protein CSPFHGRREQFF.

The chain employs TRBV20-1 and TRBJ2-1; 10 bases agree with TRBD2. V gave up 5 bases and J gave up 6 bases; unmatched junction bases: 4. The CDR3 is made up of 13 amino acids. Germline V gene lookup returns CDR1 DFQATT and CDR2 SNEGSKA (reference sequence). The CDR3 region is CSALSGRSNEQFF. The CDR3 nucleotides are TGCAGTGCTCTTAGCGGGAGGTCCAATGAGCAGTTCTTC.